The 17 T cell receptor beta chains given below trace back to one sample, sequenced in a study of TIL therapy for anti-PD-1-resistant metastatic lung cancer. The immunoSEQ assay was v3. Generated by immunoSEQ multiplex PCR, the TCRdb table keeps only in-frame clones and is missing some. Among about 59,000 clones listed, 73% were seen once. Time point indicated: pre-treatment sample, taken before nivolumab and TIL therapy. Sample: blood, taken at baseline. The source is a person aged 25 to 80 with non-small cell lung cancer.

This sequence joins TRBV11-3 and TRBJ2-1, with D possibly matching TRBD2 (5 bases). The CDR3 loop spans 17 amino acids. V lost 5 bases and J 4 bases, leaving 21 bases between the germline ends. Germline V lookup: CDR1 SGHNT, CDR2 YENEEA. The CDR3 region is CASSEEGWFGVYNEQFF. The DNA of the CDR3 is TGTGCCAGCAGCGAAGAGGGTTGGTTTGGGGTATACAATGAGCAGTTCTTC.

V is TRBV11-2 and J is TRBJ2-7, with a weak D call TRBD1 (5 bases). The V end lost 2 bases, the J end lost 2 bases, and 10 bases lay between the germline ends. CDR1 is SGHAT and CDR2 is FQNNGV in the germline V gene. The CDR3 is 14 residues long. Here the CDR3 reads CASSLRQPPYEQYF. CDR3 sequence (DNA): TGTGCCAGCAGCTTAAGACAGCCCCCCTACGAGCAGTACTTC.

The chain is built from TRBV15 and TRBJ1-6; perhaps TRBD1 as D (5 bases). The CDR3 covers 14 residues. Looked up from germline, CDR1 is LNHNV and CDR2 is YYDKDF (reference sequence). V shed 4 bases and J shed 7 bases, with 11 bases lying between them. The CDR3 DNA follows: TGTGCCACCAGCACATCTTGGGGGAATTCACCCCTCCACTTT. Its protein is CATSTSWGNSPLHF.

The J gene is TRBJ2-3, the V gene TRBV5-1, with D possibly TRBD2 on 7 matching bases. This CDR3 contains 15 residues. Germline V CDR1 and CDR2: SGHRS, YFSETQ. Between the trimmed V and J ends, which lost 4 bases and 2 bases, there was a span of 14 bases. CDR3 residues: CASSVSRGATDTQYF. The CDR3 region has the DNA TGCGCCAGCAGCGTGTCCCGGGGGGCCACAGATACGCAGTATTTT.

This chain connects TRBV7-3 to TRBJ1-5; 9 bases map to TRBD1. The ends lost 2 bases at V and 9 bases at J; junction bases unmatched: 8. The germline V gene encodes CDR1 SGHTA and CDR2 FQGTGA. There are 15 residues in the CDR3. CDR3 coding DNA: TGTGCCAGCAGCTTACTCGGACAGGGGAACTCGCCCCAGCATTTT. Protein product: CASSLLGQGNSPQHF. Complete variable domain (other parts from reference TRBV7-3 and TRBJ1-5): GAGVSQTPSNKVTEKGKYVELRCDPISGHTALYWYRQSLGQGPEFLIYFQGTGAADDSGLPNDRFFAVRPEGSVSTLKIQRTERGDSAVYLCASSLLGQGNSPQHFGDGTRLSIL.

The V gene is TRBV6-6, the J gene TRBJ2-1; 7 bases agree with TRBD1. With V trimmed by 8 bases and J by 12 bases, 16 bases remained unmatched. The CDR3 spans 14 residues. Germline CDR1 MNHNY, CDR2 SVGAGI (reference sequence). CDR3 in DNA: TGTGCCAGCTGCCCCGGGACAGTAACCTATGGGCAGTTCTTC. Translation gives CASCPGTVTYGQFF.

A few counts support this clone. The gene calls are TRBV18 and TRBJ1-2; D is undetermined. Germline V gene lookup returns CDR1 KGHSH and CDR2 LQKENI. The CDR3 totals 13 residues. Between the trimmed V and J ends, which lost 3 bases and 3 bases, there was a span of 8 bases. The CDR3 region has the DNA TGTGCCAGCTCACCGAAAGTGGACTATGGCTACACCTTC. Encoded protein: CASSPKVDYGYTF.

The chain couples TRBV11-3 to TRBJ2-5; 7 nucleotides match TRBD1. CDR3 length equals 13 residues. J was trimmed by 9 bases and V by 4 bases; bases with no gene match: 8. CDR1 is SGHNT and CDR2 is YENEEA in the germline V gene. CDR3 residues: CASSSTLQGPQYF. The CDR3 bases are TGTGCCAGCAGCTCGACGTTACAGGGGCCCCAGTACTTC.

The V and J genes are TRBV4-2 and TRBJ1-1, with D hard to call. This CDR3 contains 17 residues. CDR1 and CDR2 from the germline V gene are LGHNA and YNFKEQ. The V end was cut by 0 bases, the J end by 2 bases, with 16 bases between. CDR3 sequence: CASSQEGWAAVNTEAFF. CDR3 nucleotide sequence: TGTGCCAGCAGCCAAGAAGGTTGGGCAGCCGTAAACACTGAAGCTTTCTTT.

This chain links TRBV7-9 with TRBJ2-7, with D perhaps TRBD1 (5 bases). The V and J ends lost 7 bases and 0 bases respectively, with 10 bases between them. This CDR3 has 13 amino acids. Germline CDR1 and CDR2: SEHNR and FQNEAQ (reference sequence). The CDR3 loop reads CASTNRSSYEQYF. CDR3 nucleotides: TGTGCCAGCACCAACAGGAGCTCCTACGAGCAGTACTTC. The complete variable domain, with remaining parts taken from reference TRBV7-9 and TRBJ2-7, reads DTGVSQNPRHKITKRGQNVTFRCDPISEHNRLYWYRQTLGQGPEFLTYFQNEAQLEKSRLLSDRFSAERPKGSFSTLEIQRTEQGDSAMYLCASTNRSSYEQYFGPGTRLTVT.

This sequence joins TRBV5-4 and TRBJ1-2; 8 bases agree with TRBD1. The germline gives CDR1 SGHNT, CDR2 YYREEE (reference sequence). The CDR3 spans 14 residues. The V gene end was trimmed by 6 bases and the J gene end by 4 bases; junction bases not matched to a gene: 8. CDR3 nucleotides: TGTGCCAGCACTTCAGGGGGCGATATCTATGGCTACACCTTC. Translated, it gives CASTSGGDIYGYTF.

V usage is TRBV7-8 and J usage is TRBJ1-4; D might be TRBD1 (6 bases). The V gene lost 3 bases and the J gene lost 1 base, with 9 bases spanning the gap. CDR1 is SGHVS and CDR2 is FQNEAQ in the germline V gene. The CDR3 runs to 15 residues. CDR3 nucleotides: TGTGCCAGCAGCTTTTCAGGGGTAACTAATGAAAAACTGTTTTTT. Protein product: CASSFSGVTNEKLFF.

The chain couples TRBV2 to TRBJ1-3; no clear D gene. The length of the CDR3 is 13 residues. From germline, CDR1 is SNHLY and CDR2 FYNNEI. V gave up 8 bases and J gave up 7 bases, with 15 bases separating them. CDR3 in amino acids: CASCYAAGNTIYF. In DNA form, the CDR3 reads TGTGCCAGCTGTTATGCGGCGGGTAACACCATATATTTT.

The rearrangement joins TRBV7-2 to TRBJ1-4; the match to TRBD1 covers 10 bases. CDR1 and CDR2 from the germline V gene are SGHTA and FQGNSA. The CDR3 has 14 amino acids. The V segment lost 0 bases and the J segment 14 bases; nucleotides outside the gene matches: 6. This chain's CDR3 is CASSLADRGMRLFF. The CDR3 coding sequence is TGTGCCAGCAGCTTAGCGGACAGGGGGATGAGGCTGTTTTTT.

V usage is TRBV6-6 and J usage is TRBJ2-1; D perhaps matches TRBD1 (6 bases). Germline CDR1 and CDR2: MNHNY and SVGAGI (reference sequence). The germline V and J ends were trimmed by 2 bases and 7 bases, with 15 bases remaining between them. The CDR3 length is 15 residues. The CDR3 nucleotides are TGTGCCAGCAGTTACCAGGGGCGGCAGACTAATGAGCAGTTCTTC. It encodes CASSYQGRQTNEQFF.

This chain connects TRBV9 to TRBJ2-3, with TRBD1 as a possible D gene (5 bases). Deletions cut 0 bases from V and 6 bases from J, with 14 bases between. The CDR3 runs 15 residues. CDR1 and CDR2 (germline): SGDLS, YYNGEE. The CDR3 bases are TGTGCCAGCAGCGTAGAAGGGGCAGGCGCGGATACGCAGTATTTT. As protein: CASSVEGAGADTQYF.

The CDR3 nucleotides are TGTGCCAGCAGCTCTCGAAGGGGGGCAGGGACCTACGAGCAGTACTTC. Protein product: CASSSRRGAGTYEQYF. The V call is TRBV11-1, the J call TRBJ2-7; D is possibly TRBD1 or TRBD2 (6 bases each). V was cut by 4 bases and J by 2 bases, with 18 bases left in between. CDR3 length equals 16 residues. Germline CDR1 is SGHAT and CDR2 is FQDESV (reference sequence).